A selection of T cell receptor beta chains follows, all from one sample in a study of brain T cells in children with intractable seizures. Only in-frame clones appear in the TCRdb table, and some are missing; sequencing was by immunoSEQ multiplex PCR. The table lists 300,000 to 400,000 clones, roughly 93% of them singletons. The sequences come from peripheral blood, collected less than 6 months after surgery. The receptors were gathered from a boy younger than two with tuberous sclerosis and intractable seizures. Both conserved end residues are part of each CDR3.

len | v_gene | CDR3aa
16 | TRBV3-1/TRBV3-2 | CASSQAAGGLTDTQYF
16 | TRBV30 | CAWSGPSGSSYNEQFF
14 | TRBV24-1 | CATSDPDRAGELFF
12 | TRBV13 | CASSVGTGSAFF
14 | TRBV10-3 | CAIRRTSGSHEQYF
12 | TRBV29-1 | CSALGKGYEQYF
17 | TRBV15 | CATSRGDMGSGNQPQHF
13 | TRBV7-6 | CASSQSAVHEQYF
15 | TRBV7-8 | CASSLARGMNTEAFF
16 | TRBV19 | CASSPGRREGLYEQYF
13 | TRBV19 | CASSRDSGNTIYF
13 | TRBV4-1 | CASSQGSRERQFF
15 | TRBV28 | CASSFWSSYNSPLHF
14 | TRBV18 | CASSPDGTDYGYTF
14 | TRBV5-6 | CASSLRRTQDIQYF
14 | TRBV20-1 | CSASRTGGGEKLFF
16 | TRBV5-6 | CASSLSWQGGLYGYTF
15 | TRBV7-9 | CASSLIRGGTDTQYF
14 | TRBV7-9 | CASSLVGGQSPLHF
12 | TRBV27 | CASSGTGGLSFF
16 | TRBV24-1 | CATSDLTSGSIYEQFF
13 | TRBV5-1 | CASSLSSSNEQFF
15 | TRBV7-9 | CASSLQGQRSYEQYF
14 | TRBV5-6 | CATTSPDVGNEQFF
20 | TRBV27 | CASSRRWDRGPPQLYNEQFF
19 | TRBV7-9 | CASSRFGLAGDLSKNIQYF
15 | TRBV7-2 | CASSLGGREGDTQYF
14 | TRBV4-1 | CASSPLASGDTQYF
15 | TRBV10-3 | CAISPGTDSADTQYF
15 | TRBV27 | CASTKLQSSYNEQFF
15 | TRBV5-1 | CASSLEAEPYYEQYF
17 | TRBV5-1 | CASSFPPGGSVGNTIYF
12 | TRBV28 | CASSFGRDEAFF
17 | TRBV2 | CASSEAVMQGINSPLHF
15 | TRBV13 | CASSPNSEESYGYTF
19 | TRBV9 | CASSNEPGLAGGPTDTQYF
15 | TRBV29-1 | CSVEWEVLLYNEQFF
13 | TRBV20-1 | CSASAGGLNEQYF
14 | TRBV5-5 | CASSSRESTDTQYF
12 | TRBV2 | CASKEVSYEQYF